Included here is one T cell receptor (beta chain) sequence, with context. What antigen it recognizes has not been identified. Base-call qualities are not available, and no considerably larger clone is one nucleotide away. TCRbeta CDR3 regions were immunosequenced from genomic DNA with the immunoSEQ Assay. Before high-throughput sequencing, the genomic DNA was amplified using bias-controlled multiplex PCR. The authors' analysis ran thus. To quantify the absolute abundance of each unique TCRbeta CDR3 region, the sequences were collapsed and filtered. Clonality, defined as 1 minus Pielou's evenness, was calculated using only productive rearrangements. A previously published method was used to identify clones with significantly greater frequencies in on-treatment samples than in baseline samples. The immuneACCESS repertoire file appears here via TCRdb, limited to in-frame rearrangements. These files lack a portion of the clones; in checked studies, under half of the deficit traces to unresolved V genes, and the cause of the others is not known. For V, J and clone size, that table is used; D and trimming come from the DNA. The table for this sample lists some 17,000 clones; roughly 73% of them were counted only once. The ten largest clones add up to about 22% of the sample.

CDR1 SGDLS and CDR2 YYNGEE are derived from the germline V gene. Reading from cysteine to phenylalanine, the CDR3 counts 15 amino acids. The read is trimmed to its CDR3 DNA, 45 bases read in frame from base 1. V gives up 0 bases and J gives up 1 base, and the segment between their germline ends measures 7 bases. The treatment or condition tag for this specimen amounts to: randomized to nivolumab then ipilimumab (arm A) or the reverse (arm B). No trial patient had received prior DNA-damaging chemotherapy. A FACS Aria II flow cytometer was used to sort live CD3+CD8+ cells that were negative for CD19 and CD56 from thawed PBMCs. Samples came from patients with melanoma in CheckMate 064, a randomized, open-label phase II trial of sequential checkpoint blockade. Peripheral blood mononuclear cells were obtained through leukapheresis, purified using Ficoll-Paque, and frozen in human serum containing approximately 10% DMSO. Right after sorting, the blood CD3+CD8+ cells were verified to be >98% pure, and DNA extraction followed.

The data derive from a study of sequential checkpoint blockade in melanoma (dated by TCRdb to the late 2010s). Turning to the overall study: Patients were assigned by 1:1 randomization to either first-line nivolumab followed by ipilimumab (arm A) or ipilimumab followed by nivolumab (arm B). Maintenance nivolumab came after each of the two trial sequences. Overall study results and their limits: The model for predicting response that combines TCR metrics with mutation burden needs to be validated in larger, independent patient cohorts.

Sequenced here: CD8+ T cells sorted from blood (inferred from file names), sampled from a patient given nivolumab and ipilimumab in sequence. The chain is assembled from TRBV9 and TRBJ2-2; no D gene can be assigned with confidence. The receptor's source is a human donor with melanoma. The DNA sequence is given as TGTGCCAGCAGCGTAGCAGACATGAACACCGGGGAGCTGTTTTTT. It is translated as CASSVADMNTGELFF.